Following are 29 T cell receptor beta chains from one sample sequenced in a study of patients and donors after allogeneic stem cell transplantation. TCRdb re-derived calls from the RT-PCR reads in MiXCR, one entry per CDR3 protein. This table has hundreds of thousands of distinct CDR3 sequences, around 16% appearing once. Sequencing was carried out using blood, either unsorted or a sorted T cell fraction (not recorded which). Receptors originate from a human donor who was either an allogeneic HSCT recipient or a stem cell or donor lymphocyte infusion donor (not recorded which). It is not recorded whose cells these are; they may come from a transplant donor.

This clonotype was observed many times. The gene calls are TRBV20-1 and TRBJ2-2, with D unresolved. This CDR3 has 15 residues. The germline gives CDR1 DFQATT, CDR2 SNEGSKA (reference sequence). V lost 4 bases to trimming and J lost 0 bases, with 12 bases between them. CDR3 coding DNA: TGCAGTGCTAATGACCGGGTGTCGAACACCGGGGAGCTGTTTTTT. It encodes CSANDRVSNTGELFF.

This rearrangement joins TRBV7-9 to TRBJ1-5, with D possibly matching TRBD1 (6 bases). This CDR3 has 15 amino acids. V was pared by 4 bases and J by 3 bases, with 13 bases between. Germline lookup yields CDR1 SEHNR and CDR2 FQNEAQ (reference sequence). CDR3 region: CASSSGRGDNQPQHF. The CDR3 DNA is TGTGCCAGCAGCTCCGGCAGGGGAGACAATCAGCCCCAGCATTTT.

The V call is TRBV21-1, the J call TRBJ2-7; TRBD1 is taken as the D call from the table, unchecked against the DNA. TRBV21-1 represents a pseudogene. This CDR3 is built from 14 residues. The CDR3 protein is CARMPPRQASEQYF. As DNA, the CDR3 is TGTGCCAGGATGCCCCCCAGGCAGGCAAGCGAGCAGTACTTC.

The J gene is TRBJ2-6, the V gene TRBV11-1; D might be TRBD2 (5 bases). The germline V and J ends were trimmed by 6 bases and 0 bases, with 18 bases remaining between them. The germline gives CDR1 SGHAT, CDR2 FQDESV (reference sequence). The CDR3 has 18 amino acids. As DNA, the CDR3 is TGTGCCAGCAGTTCTTTCGACGGCGGGCCCTCTGGGGCCAACGTCCTGACTTTC. It encodes CASSSFDGGPSGANVLTF. The entire variable domain, with the rest obtained from reference TRBV11-1 and TRBJ2-6, is as follows: EAEVAQSPRYKITEKSQAVAFWCDPISGHATLYWYRQILGQGPELLVQFQDESVVDDSQLPKDRFSAERLKGVDSTLKIQPAELGDSAMYLCASSSFDGGPSGANVLTFGAGSRLTVL.

This clonotype was seen a few times. This chain joins TRBV20-1 and TRBJ2-3; TRBD2 agrees at 8 bases. The germline V gene has CDR1 DFQATT and CDR2 SNEGSKA (reference sequence). The V and J ends lost 7 bases and 1 base, in that order; junction bases with no gene match: 7. This CDR3 has 14 amino acids. The CDR3 sequence: CSGRAAGGTDTQYF. The CDR3 DNA reads as TGCAGTGGCAGAGCAGCGGGGGGCACAGATACGCAGTATTTT.

This clonotype was observed a handful of times. V gene TRBV25-1 combines with J gene TRBJ2-1, with D possibly being TRBD2 (6 bases). The V and J ends lost 1 base and 3 bases respectively, with 10 bases between them. Germline V gene data show CDR1 as MGHDK and CDR2 as SYGVNS. CDR3 length equals 15 residues. CDR3 coding DNA: TGTGCCAGCAGTGAATTCGGGACTGGCTACAATGAGCAGTTCTTC. It codes for CASSEFGTGYNEQFF.

Only a few counts were recorded for this clonotype. J is TRBJ1-4 and V is TRBV7-6; possibly TRBD1 for D (5 bases). The CDR3 consists of 15 residues. Between the trimmed V and J ends, which lost 5 bases and 4 bases, there was a span of 14 bases. Germline values: CDR1 SGHVS, CDR2 FNYEAQ. Here the CDR3 DNA reads TGTGCCAGCAGCCCCCGGTGGGGGTTTAATGAAAAACTGTTTTTT. Protein sequence: CASSPRWGFNEKLFF.

The rearrangement joins TRBV12-3 or TRBV12-4 to TRBJ1-4; a possible D gene is TRBD1 (5 bases). This CDR3 region has 13 residues. Trimming stripped 5 bases from V and 7 bases from J, with 11 bases between. CDR3 residues: CASSPGSGEKLFF. In DNA, the CDR3 is TGTGCCAGCAGTCCAGGGTCGGGTGAAAAACTGTTTTTT.

The rearrangement joins TRBV10-3 to TRBJ2-1; possible D gene TRBD1, 6 bases. This CDR3 has 18 residues. Germline assignment: CDR1 ENHRY and CDR2 SYGVKD. Trimming shortened V by 3 bases and J by 8 bases, and 26 bases separated the two germline ends. CDR3 nucleotide sequence: TGTGCCATCAGTGACCGATACCGTGGGCAGGGGCTTTGCGATGAGCAGTTCTTC. It is translated as CAISDRYRGQGLCDEQFF.

This chain links TRBV20-1 with TRBJ1-6; TRBD1 might be the D (5 bases). Germline V gene sequence: CDR1 DFQATT, CDR2 SNEGSKA (reference sequence). V dropped 0 bases and J dropped 8 bases, with 11 bases sitting between them. CDR3 length equals 14 residues. The DNA for the CDR3 is TGCAGTGCTAGAGAAAGGGACTCCTATTCACCCCTCCACTTT. It yields the protein CSARERDSYSPLHF.

Only a few counts were recorded for this clonotype. The chain uses TRBV29-1 and TRBJ1-2; D unresolved. The CDR3 extends over 13 amino acids. V lost 4 bases and J 2 bases, leaving 11 bases between the germline ends. Germline values: CDR1 SQVTM, CDR2 ANQGSEA. CDR3 loop: CSVVWVGNYGYTF. The CDR3 DNA reads TGCAGCGTTGTCTGGGTAGGAAACTATGGCTACACCTTC.

This clonotype was found a few times. V and J are TRBV11-3 and TRBJ2-3; D is perhaps TRBD1 or TRBD2 (5 bases each). The CDR3 contains 14 residues. CDR1 and CDR2 from the germline V gene are SGHNT and YENEEA. The ends were cut back, 2 bases at V and 6 bases at J, with 12 bases in the middle. As DNA, the CDR3 is TGTGCCAGCAGCTTACGGGGCAGACAGGATACGCAGTATTTT. Translation gives CASSLRGRQDTQYF.

This clonotype was picked up a small number of times. The chain carries TRBV20-1 and TRBJ1-4; 12 bases match TRBD1. The CDR3 is 18 residues long. Trimming at V came to 1 base and at J to 0 bases, leaving 6 bases not matched to a gene. Per the germline V gene, CDR1 is DFQATT and CDR2 is SNEGSKA (reference sequence). CDR3 sequence: CSARAWDRGRSTNEKLFF. CDR3 DNA sequence: TGCAGTGCTAGAGCCTGGGACAGGGGGCGATCAACTAATGAAAAACTGTTTTTT.

The chain has TRBV28 and TRBJ2-7, with 7 bases lining up with TRBD2. J gave up 4 bases and V 6 bases, and 6 bases lay outside the gene matches. Germline values: CDR1 MDHEN, CDR2 SYDVKM. The CDR3 spans 13 residues. Here the CDR3 reads CASRTTSLYEQYF. The DNA of the CDR3 is TGTGCCAGCAGGACGACTAGCTTGTACGAGCAGTACTTC.

There are a few counts of this clonotype. Here the CDR3 reads CASSQGQRATDTQYF. The CDR3 DNA is TGTGCCAGCAGCCAAGGACAGAGAGCAACAGATACGCAGTATTTT. This chain connects TRBV3-1 to TRBJ2-3, with D tentatively TRBD1 (5 bases). The CDR3 spans 15 residues. V lost 1 base to trimming and J lost 3 bases, with 11 bases between them. Germline values: CDR1 LGHDT, CDR2 YNNKEL (reference sequence).

This clonotype was seen more than once but under ten times. This sequence joins TRBV10-3 and TRBJ2-3; TRBD2 matches 7 bases. The germline V gene encodes CDR1 ENHRY and CDR2 SYGVKD. This CDR3 is 14 amino acids long. V trimming: 3 bases; J trimming: 6 bases; junction bases outside the gene matches: 6. CDR3 DNA: TGTGCCATCAGTGACGGCGGGAGTTTCGATACGCAGTATTTT. It translates to CAISDGGSFDTQYF.

The V and J genes are TRBV3-1 and TRBJ2-7; D ambiguous. V lost 3 bases and J 0 bases, leaving 15 bases between the germline ends. The CDR3 extends over 16 amino acids. Looked up from germline, CDR1 is LGHDT and CDR2 is YNNKEL (reference sequence). The CDR3 loop reads CASSQNGRKSSYEQYF. CDR3 bases: TGTGCCAGCAGCCAGAACGGACGCAAAAGCTCCTACGAGCAGTACTTC.

The V gene is TRBV7-2, the J gene TRBJ1-1; D is perhaps TRBD1 (5 bases). Germline lookup yields CDR1 SGHTA and CDR2 FQGNSA. Trimming took off 1 base at V and 7 bases at J, with 16 bases between the two ends. The CDR3 runs to 15 residues. The CDR3 is CASSLDGADAFEAFF. The CDR3 DNA sequence: TGTGCCAGCAGCTTAGATGGGGCGGACGCGTTTGAAGCTTTCTTT.

This clonotype was seen a few times. The chain employs TRBV10-3 and TRBJ2-7; no reliable D call. The CDR3 is made up of 16 amino acids. Trimming removed 3 bases at V and 1 base at J, with 16 bases between. Germline V CDR1 and CDR2: ENHRY, SYGVKD. The CDR3 sequence: CAISEDETPTSYEQYF. DNA of the CDR3: TGTGCCATCAGTGAAGATGAGACACCAACATCCTACGAGCAGTACTTC.

The chain links TRBV24-1 to TRBJ1-2; D might be TRBD1 (6 bases). The CDR3 totals 12 residues. Germline CDR1 KGHDR, CDR2 SFDVKD. V was pared by 4 bases and J by 6 bases, with 8 bases between. The CDR3 bases are TGTGCCACCAGTGACAGGGGTAATGGCTACACCTTC. The encoded protein is CATSDRGNGYTF.

This clonotype was observed many times. The chain carries TRBV5-1 and TRBJ2-3; D ambiguous. The CDR3 runs to 12 residues. V shed 4 bases and J shed 6 bases, with 9 bases lying between them. Germline CDR1 is SGHRS and CDR2 is YFSETQ. CDR3 in amino acids: CASSPPQDTQYF. CDR3 nucleotide sequence: TGCGCCAGCAGCCCACCGCAGGATACGCAGTATTTT.

The chain carries TRBV7-9 and TRBJ2-7, with D maybe TRBD2 (6 bases). Per the germline V gene, CDR1 is SEHNR and CDR2 is FQNEAQ (reference sequence). The length of the CDR3 is 12 residues. The germline V and J ends were trimmed by 3 bases and 7 bases, with 10 bases remaining between them. DNA for the CDR3: TGTGCCAGCAGCTTTGGAGGGGCGGAGCAGTACTTC. Translating it yields CASSFGGAEQYF.

This clonotype was observed a few times. The gene calls are TRBV20-1 and TRBJ1-5; TRBD1 aligns across 9 bases. Germline V gene sequence: CDR1 DFQATT, CDR2 SNEGSKA (reference sequence). This CDR3 region has 17 residues. Unmatched junction bases numbered 9, after V lost 3 bases and J lost 0 bases. CDR3: CSARRGTGTYSNQPQHF. The CDR3 coding sequence is TGCAGTGCTAGGAGGGGGACAGGGACCTATAGCAATCAGCCCCAGCATTTT.

The chain joins TRBV10-3 to TRBJ2-2; D unresolved. V was clipped by 7 bases and J by 4 bases, with 7 bases between them. Germline CDR1 and CDR2: ENHRY and SYGVKD. The CDR3 contains 12 residues. The CDR3 protein is CAITRSTGELFF. In DNA, the CDR3 is TGTGCCATCACTCGAAGCACCGGGGAGCTGTTTTTT.

The chain carries TRBV24-1 and TRBJ1-1; no reliable D call. The V end was cut by 3 bases, the J end by 7 bases, with 11 bases between. CDR1 KGHDR and CDR2 SFDVKD come from the germline V gene. The CDR3 sequence is 13 residues long. CDR3: CATSDGGMGEAFF. The CDR3 DNA reads as TGTGCCACCAGTGATGGAGGGATGGGTGAAGCTTTCTTT.

This sequence joins TRBV5-1 and TRBJ2-2; 7 bases fit TRBD1. Germline CDR1 reads SGHRS; CDR2 reads YFSETQ. V was clipped by 3 bases and J by 6 bases; unmatched bases: 11. The CDR3 consists of 16 residues. CDR3 nucleotide sequence: TGCGCCAGCAGCTCCCGACAGGGCGGGTTGGCCGGGGAGCTGTTTTTT. This sequence encodes CASSSRQGGLAGELFF. Full variable domain (remainder filled in from reference TRBV5-1 and TRBJ2-2): KAGVTQTPRYLIKTRGQQVTLSCSPISGHRSVSWYQQTPGQGLQFLFEYFSETQRNKGNFPGRFSGRQFSNSRSEMNVSTLELGDSALYLCASSSRQGGLAGELFFGEGSRLTVL.

The J gene is TRBJ2-5, the V gene TRBV18, with D unresolved. CDR3 length: 16 residues. Germline loops: CDR1 KGHSH, CDR2 LQKENI. The V and J ends lost 4 bases and 2 bases respectively, with 17 bases between them. Here the CDR3 reads CASSLETPNRQETQYF. The DNA of the CDR3 is TGTGCCAGCTCACTTGAGACTCCCAACCGACAAGAGACCCAGTACTTC.

This clonotype appeared a few times. The chain is built from TRBV12-3 or TRBV12-4 and TRBJ2-1; 9 positions match TRBD2. CDR3 size: 14 residues. V was pared by 6 bases and J by 8 bases, with 8 bases of the junction left unmatched. CDR3 sequence reads: CASSSAGGPHEQFF. The CDR3, as DNA: TGTGCCAGCAGCTCCGCGGGGGGGCCCCATGAGCAGTTCTTC.

This clonotype has a handful of counts. This rearrangement joins TRBV3-1 to TRBJ1-2; D is possibly TRBD1 (6 bases). Trimming pared 0 bases from V and 7 bases from J, leaving 6 bases between. CDR1 and CDR2 (germline): LGHDT, YNNKEL (reference sequence). This CDR3 is built from 12 residues. CDR3 residues: CASSQEGAGYTF. The CDR3 DNA is TGTGCCAGCAGCCAAGAGGGGGCTGGCTACACCTTC.